This T cell receptor (beta chain) was obtained from a study of blood T cells in healthy people across ages. PCR was performed a second time for about 7 to 11 cycles using a sample-barcoded 5' primer and a J-beta primer mix. TCRdb recomputed calls from the 5' RACE reads with MiXCR, one row per CDR3 protein. The sample carries more than 800,000 distinct CDR3 sequences, less than 35% recorded once. RNA extraction gave at least 6 micrograms of total RNA per sample. This clonotype was seen repeatedly, ten times or more. The sequence was obtained from a woman over 75 in good health. Specimen: blood.

The CDR3 region is CASRRGSDPHEQYF. In DNA, the CDR3 is TGTGCCAGCAGAAGGGGAAGCGACCCCCACGAGCAGTACTTC. The chain uses TRBV27 and TRBJ2-7, with a weak D call TRBD1 (5 bases). V was cut by 6 bases and J by 5 bases, with 17 bases left in between. This CDR3 has 14 residues. Germline values: CDR1 MNHEY, CDR2 SMNVEV (reference sequence).